Listed here are 18 T cell receptor beta chains from one sample, sequenced in a study of T cells in localized non-small cell lung cancer. Profiled with immunoSEQ multiplex PCR; TCRdb holds only in-frame clones, not every one. In the table there are 40,000 or so clones, about 86% of which are singletons. The sequences come from peripheral blood mononuclear cells, collected before any cancer treatment. Receptors originate from a male donor older than 55 with stage II lung adenocarcinoma.

V gene TRBV5-1 combines with J gene TRBJ1-1; D might be TRBD1 (6 bases). Trimming removed 4 bases from V and 4 bases from J, with 17 bases in between. The CDR3 covers 15 residues. Germline V gene lookup returns CDR1 SGHRS and CDR2 YFSETQ. The CDR3 here is CASSPYGDTGTEAFF. DNA for the CDR3: TGCGCCAGCAGCCCTTATGGGGACACAGGCACTGAAGCTTTCTTT.

This clone was detected only a few times. The chain has TRBV19 and TRBJ1-2, with a weak D call TRBD1 (5 bases). Trimming removed 2 bases from V and 6 bases from J, with 10 bases in between. Per germline, CDR1 LNHDA and CDR2 SQIVND (reference sequence). This CDR3 spans 13 amino acids. In nucleotides, the CDR3 is TGTGCCAGTAGTATACAGGGAGTCAATGGCTACACCTTC. Encoded protein: CASSIQGVNGYTF.

The chain is built from TRBV10-3 and TRBJ1-2; the D gene is possibly TRBD1 (6 bases). The CDR3 consists of 13 residues. The V gene's germline CDR1 is ENHRY and CDR2 SYGVKD. Trimming left V 6 bases short and J 7 bases short, with 15 bases between. The CDR3 is CAISPDRLCGYTF. CDR3 bases: TGTGCCATCAGCCCGGACAGACTCTGTGGCTACACCTTC.

This sequence joins TRBV7-8 and TRBJ1-5; a possible D gene is TRBD1 (6 bases). CDR1 SGHVS and CDR2 FQNEAQ come from the germline V gene. The CDR3 totals 16 residues. V gave up 5 bases and J gave up 4 bases, with 18 bases separating them. CDR3 sequence (DNA): TGTGCCAGCAGCCTACGGGGGCAGGGCTTAAATCAGCCCCAGCATTTT. Translating gives CASSLRGQGLNQPQHF.

This clone appeared a single time. The V call is TRBV2, the J call TRBJ2-2; D remains unclear. The CDR3 sequence is 14 residues long. Trimming pared 5 bases from V and 1 base from J, leaving 8 bases between. Germline lookup yields CDR1 SNHLY and CDR2 FYNNEI. The CDR3 here is CASSRVENTGELFF. The CDR3 nucleotides read TGTGCCAGCAGTAGGGTAGAGAACACCGGGGAGCTGTTTTTT. Full variable domain (remainder filled in from reference TRBV2 and TRBJ2-2): EPEVTQTPSHQVTQMGQEVILRCVPISNHLYFYWYRQILGQKVEFLVSFYNNEISEKSEIFDDQFSVERPDGSNFTLKIRSTKLEDSAMYFCASSRVENTGELFFGEGSRLTVL.

V gene TRBV27 combines with J gene TRBJ2-2, with D tentatively TRBD1 (6 bases). V gave up 1 base and J gave up 5 bases, with 11 bases separating them. Germline values: CDR1 MNHEY, CDR2 SMNVEV (reference sequence). This CDR3 comprises 15 residues. The CDR3 spells CASSLYRAGTGELFF. The CDR3 DNA follows: TGTGCCAGCAGTTTATACAGGGCAGGGACCGGGGAGCTGTTTTTT.

The chain uses TRBV6-1 and TRBJ1-1; D is unclear. The V gene lost 1 base and the J gene lost 2 bases, with 11 bases spanning the gap. Germline CDR1 and CDR2: MNHNS and SASEGT. The CDR3 loop spans 15 amino acids. The CDR3 sequence: CASSEETQYNTEAFF. CDR3 nucleotides: TGTGCCAGCAGTGAAGAAACACAATATAACACTGAAGCTTTCTTT.

The chain has TRBV28 and TRBJ1-2; D call uncertain. The CDR3 spans 14 residues. Germline CDR1 reads MDHEN; CDR2 reads SYDVKM. Trimming removed 2 bases at V and 6 bases at J, with 13 bases between. CDR3: CASSLIVSKDGYTF. CDR3 DNA sequence: TGTGCCAGCAGTTTAATAGTCTCCAAGGATGGCTACACCTTC.

CDR3 sequence reads: CASSVDSGDEQFF. The CDR3 nucleotides read TGTGCCAGCAGCGTGGACAGCGGCGATGAGCAGTTCTTC. The rearrangement joins TRBV7-2 to TRBJ2-1, with D perhaps matching TRBD1 (6 bases). Deletions cut 5 bases from V and 8 bases from J, with 13 bases between. CDR3 size: 13 residues. Per the germline V gene, CDR1 is SGHTA and CDR2 is FQGNSA.

This sequence joins TRBV7-6 and TRBJ2-7, with D perhaps TRBD1 (5 bases). Germline assignment: CDR1 SGHVS and CDR2 FNYEAQ. Trimming took off 5 bases at V and 2 bases at J, with 10 bases between the two ends. The CDR3 length is 13 residues. The CDR3 nucleotides read TGTGCCAGCAGCCCTAGGACAACCTACGAGCAGTACTTC. Its translation is CASSPRTTYEQYF.

The chain joins TRBV2 to TRBJ2-3; no clear D gene. V lost 8 bases, J lost 8 bases, and 11 bases lay in between. This CDR3 region has 11 residues. CDR1 is SNHLY, CDR2 FYNNEI, per germline. The CDR3 nucleotides read TGTGCCAGCGGGGAAGCAGCTACGCAGTATTTT. It is translated as CASGEAATQYF. Variable domain in full (rest from reference TRBV2 and TRBJ2-3): EPEVTQTPSHQVTQMGQEVILRCVPISNHLYFYWYRQILGQKVEFLVSFYNNEISEKSEIFDDQFSVERPDGSNFTLKIRSTKLEDSAMYFCASGEAATQYFGPGTRLTVL.

J is TRBJ1-1 and V is TRBV6-5; unclear D gene. Per germline, CDR1 MNHEY and CDR2 SVGAGI. This CDR3 has 14 residues. The V gene lost 6 bases and the J gene lost 2 bases, with 13 bases spanning the gap. CDR3 nucleotides: TGTGCCAGCAGGGCCTGGAAAACCAACACTGAAGCTTTCTTT. Translated: CASRAWKTNTEAFF.

The V and J genes are TRBV7-2 and TRBJ2-5; 9 bases are shared with TRBD1. V was pared by 5 bases and J by 0 bases, with 7 bases of the junction left unmatched. Germline V CDR1 and CDR2: SGHTA, FQGNSA. The CDR3 extends over 16 amino acids. The CDR3 nucleotides are TGTGCCAGCAGCCGTAGACAGGGGGGGAACCAAGAGACCCAGTACTTC. This gives the protein CASSRRQGGNQETQYF.

This CDR3 is CASSLEGSNQPQHF. DNA of the CDR3: TGCGCCAGCAGCTTGGAAGGAAGCAATCAGCCCCAGCATTTT. The chain uses TRBV5-1 and TRBJ1-5; D is unclear. Germline loops: CDR1 SGHRS, CDR2 YFSETQ. V was clipped by 0 bases and J by 1 base, with 5 bases between them. The CDR3 totals 14 residues.

The chain employs TRBV7-8 and TRBJ1-1; D gene unclear. V shed 3 bases and J shed 4 bases, with 9 bases lying between them. This CDR3 is built from 13 residues. Germline V gene sequence: CDR1 SGHVS, CDR2 FQNEAQ. The CDR3 sequence: CASSFSNPTEAFF. The CDR3 DNA sequence: TGTGCCAGCAGCTTCAGCAATCCCACTGAAGCTTTCTTT.

J is TRBJ1-5 and V is TRBV28; tentative D call: TRBD1 (6 bases). CDR1 and CDR2 from the germline V gene are MDHEN and SYDVKM. Trimming shortened V by 2 bases and J by 5 bases, and 16 bases separated the two germline ends. The CDR3 sequence is 16 residues long. In DNA form, the CDR3 reads TGTGCCAGCAGTTTAGAGGAAAGACAGGCGGATCAGCCCCAGCATTTT. This sequence encodes CASSLEERQADQPQHF. Full variable domain (missing parts from reference TRBV28 and TRBJ1-5): DVKVTQSSRYLVKRTGEKVFLECVQDMDHENMFWYRQDPGLGLRLIYFSYDVKMKEKGDIPEGYSVSREKKERFSLILESASTNQTSMYLCASSLEERQADQPQHFGDGTRLSIL.

This clone showed up just once. This CDR3 is CASTGGVYGYTF. CDR3 DNA sequence: TGTGCCAGCACAGGGGGTGTCTATGGCTACACCTTC. The rearrangement joins TRBV6-5 to TRBJ1-2; 7 bases align to TRBD1. Germline CDR1 is MNHEY and CDR2 is SVGAGI. This CDR3 spans 12 amino acids. The V and J ends lost 7 bases and 4 bases, in that order; junction bases with no gene match: 3.

The J gene is TRBJ1-2, the V gene TRBV7-8; D not certain. The CDR3 spans 15 residues. Germline CDR1 SGHVS, CDR2 FQNEAQ. V was shortened by 3 bases and J by 7 bases, with 18 bases between the two germline ends. The CDR3 sequence: CASSFERGISSGYTF. CDR3 nucleotide sequence: TGTGCCAGCAGCTTTGAGAGAGGGATCTCCTCTGGCTACACCTTC.